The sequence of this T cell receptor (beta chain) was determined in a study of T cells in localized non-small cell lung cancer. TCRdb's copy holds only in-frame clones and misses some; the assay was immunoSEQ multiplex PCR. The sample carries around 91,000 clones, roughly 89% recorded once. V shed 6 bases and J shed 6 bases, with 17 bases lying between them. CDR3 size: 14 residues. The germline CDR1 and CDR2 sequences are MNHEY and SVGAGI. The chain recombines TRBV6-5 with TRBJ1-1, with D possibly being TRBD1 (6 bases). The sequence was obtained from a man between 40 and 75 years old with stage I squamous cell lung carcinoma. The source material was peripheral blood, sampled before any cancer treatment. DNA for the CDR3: TGTGCCAGCAGCTACGTTCAACAGGGCGCTGAAGCTTTCTTT. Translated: CASSYVQQGAEAFF.